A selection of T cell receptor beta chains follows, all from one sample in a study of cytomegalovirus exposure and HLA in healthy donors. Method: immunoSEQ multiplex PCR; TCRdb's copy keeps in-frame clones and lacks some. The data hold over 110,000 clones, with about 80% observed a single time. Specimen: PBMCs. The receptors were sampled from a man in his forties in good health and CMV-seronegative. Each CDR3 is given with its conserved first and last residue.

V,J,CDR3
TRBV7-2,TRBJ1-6,CASSLTGTGAYSPLHF
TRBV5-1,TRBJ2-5,CASSLAKFRDSQVRQETQYF
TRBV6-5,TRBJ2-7,CASSYSGLTPYEQYF
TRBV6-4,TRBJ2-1,CASSDSSGGARLKFF
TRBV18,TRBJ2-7,CASSPQGANYEQYF
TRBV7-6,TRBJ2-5,CASSSSGVGETQYF
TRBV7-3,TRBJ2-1,CASSLGLAGWNEQFF
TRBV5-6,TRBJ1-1,CASSLGGLNTEAFF
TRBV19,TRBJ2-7,CASRDRTGSGEQYF
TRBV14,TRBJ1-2,CASSQAGGRGNYGYTF
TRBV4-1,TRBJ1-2,CASSQVPGGDYGYTF
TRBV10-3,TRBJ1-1,CAIRPGEGNTEAFF
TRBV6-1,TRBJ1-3,CASSETSGSGNTIYF
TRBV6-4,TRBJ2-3,CASSETSGGTDTQYF
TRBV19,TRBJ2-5,CASSPLRTGYQETQYF
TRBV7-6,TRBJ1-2,CASSLVSSGANYGYTF
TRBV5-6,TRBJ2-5,CASSLYQRGGETQYF
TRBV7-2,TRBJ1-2,CASSLDSGGYGYTF
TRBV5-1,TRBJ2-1,CASRTSGGTSYNEQFF
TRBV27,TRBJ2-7,CASSPIDSYEQYF
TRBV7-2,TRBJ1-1,CASSPTGEALTEAFF
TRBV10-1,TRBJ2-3,CASSELFQSDTQYF
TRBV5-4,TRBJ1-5,CASSLERNQPQHF
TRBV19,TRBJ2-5,CASSTGTGPGETQYF
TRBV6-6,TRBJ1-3,CASRDWSSGNTIYF
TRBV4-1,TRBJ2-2,CASSPISKTGELFF
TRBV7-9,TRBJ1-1,CASSKDKSEAFF
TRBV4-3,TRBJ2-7,CASSQVLGLSSLYEQYF
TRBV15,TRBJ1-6,CASGFTGVNSPLHF
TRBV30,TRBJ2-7,CAQRTGGSYEQYF
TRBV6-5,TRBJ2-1,CASSYGQGAHNEQFF
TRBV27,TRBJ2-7,CASSRLTGYEQYF
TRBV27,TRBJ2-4,CASSLRRASGGAASDIQYF
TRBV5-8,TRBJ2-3,CASSPRSGGTTDTQYF
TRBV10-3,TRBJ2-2,CAISGLAGSGELFF
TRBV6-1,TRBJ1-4,CASSRTGFEKLFF
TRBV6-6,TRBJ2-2,CASSYGASVNTGELFF
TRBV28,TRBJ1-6,CASSSLQGTNSPLHF
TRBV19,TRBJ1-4,CASSNDGTGVGKLFF
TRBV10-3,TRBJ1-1,CAIRGENTEAFF
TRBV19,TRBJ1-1,CASSSRDRGRGTEAFF
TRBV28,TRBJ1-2,CASSSAYRDSTNYGYTF
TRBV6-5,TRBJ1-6,CASSYGDRLDSPLHF
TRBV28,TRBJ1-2,CASIGQGVDGYTF
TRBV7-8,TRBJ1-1,CASSLARETEAFF
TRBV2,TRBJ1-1,CASSVGQGNTEAFF
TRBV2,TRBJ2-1,CASRDSSGGHYNEQFF
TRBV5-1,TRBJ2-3,CASSSGLAGSDTQYF
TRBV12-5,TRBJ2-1,CASGLVGGGEQFF
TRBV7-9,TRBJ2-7,CASSLAPGQLGYRGYEQYF
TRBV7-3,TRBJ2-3,CASSLLGGAGTDTQYF